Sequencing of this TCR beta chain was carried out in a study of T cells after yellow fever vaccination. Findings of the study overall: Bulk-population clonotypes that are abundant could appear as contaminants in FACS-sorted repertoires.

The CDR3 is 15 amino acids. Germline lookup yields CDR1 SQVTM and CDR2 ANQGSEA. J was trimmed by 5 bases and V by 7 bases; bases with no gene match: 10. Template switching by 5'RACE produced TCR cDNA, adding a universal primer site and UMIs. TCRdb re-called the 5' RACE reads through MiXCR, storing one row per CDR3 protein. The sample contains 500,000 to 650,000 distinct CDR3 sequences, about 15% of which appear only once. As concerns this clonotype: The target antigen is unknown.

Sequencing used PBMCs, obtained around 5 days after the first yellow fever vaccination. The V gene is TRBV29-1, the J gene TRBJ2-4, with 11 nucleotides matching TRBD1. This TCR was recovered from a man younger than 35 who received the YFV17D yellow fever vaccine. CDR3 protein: CSALSPGQGENIQYF. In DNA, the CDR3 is TGCAGCGCCCTTAGTCCGGGACAGGGGGAAAACATTCAGTACTTC. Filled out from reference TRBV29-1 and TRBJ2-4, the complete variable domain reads SAVISQKPSRDICQRGTSLTIQCQVDSQVTMMFWYRQQPGQSLTLIATANQGSEATYESGFVIDKFPISRPNLTFSTLTVSNMSPEDSSIYLCSALSPGQGENIQYFGAGTRLSVL.